This T cell receptor beta chain derives from a study of vaccination and CD4 T cells after COVID-19. The study's findings and limits: Investigators enrolled relatively few convalescent patients and included no early post-infection timepoints.

Sequence data for DNA of cultured CD4+ T cells were generated by the Oncomine TCR Beta short-read assay. MiXCR, applied by TCRdb to the PCR reads, yields one record per CDR3 protein. Among 7,000 or so distinct CDR3 sequences listed, about 66% were seen once. This CDR3 is 13 amino acids long. V was cut by 2 bases and J by 6 bases, with 10 bases left in between. Germline V gene lookup returns CDR1 SNHLY and CDR2 FYNNEI. Treatment noted: roughly 10-day PBMC culture with coronavirus spike peptide pools or control peptides (ViraFEST assay). The authors replaced half the medium with fresh IL-2 medium on days 3 and 7. As concerns this clonotype: Its matching antigen is unknown.

The specimen sequenced was CD4+ T cells from blood, cultured in vitro. This sequence originates from a human donor who had recovered from COVID-19. This chain joins TRBV2 and TRBJ1-2; maybe TRBD1 (6 bases). The CDR3 is CASSEQGRNGYTF. The DNA of the CDR3 is TGTGCCAGCAGTGAACAGGGGCGGAATGGCTACACCTTC.